The rows below give T cell receptor beta chains drawn from one sample of a study of T cell responses to AZD1222 COVID-19 vaccine. Generated by immunoSEQ multiplex PCR, the TCRdb table keeps only in-frame clones and is missing some. Here the sample spans approximately 200,000 clones, around 88% being singletons. The sequenced sample was peripheral blood, obtained on day 0 of AZD1222 vaccination. The receptors stem from an adult in good health. The CDR3 runs from the conserved cysteine through the conserved F or W. The order of the fields is CDR3 protein, CDR3 DNA, clone size, D gene, J gene, V gene. A D gene is named only where the DNA matches it firmly. The listing skips clone size in some rows; elsewhere it reads once, few, many or a size class.

CDR3 protein: CASSVETATGSPLHF
CDR3 DNA: TGTGCCAGCAGCGTAGAGACAGCGACGGGATCACCCCTCCACTTT
clone size: NA
D gene: NA
J gene: TRBJ1-6
V gene: TRBV9

CDR3 protein: CASSGRYQGQTSYEQYF
CDR3 DNA: TGTGCCAGCAGTGGCCGGTACCAGGGACAGACATCCTACGAGCAGTACTTC
clone size: NA
D gene: TRBD1
J gene: TRBJ2-7
V gene: TRBV25-1

CDR3 protein: CASSQSQSGGYGNQPQHF
CDR3 DNA: TGTGCCAGCAGCCAATCTCAGTCAGGGGGTTATGGGAATCAGCCCCAGCATTTT
clone size: NA
D gene: TRBD1
J gene: TRBJ1-5
V gene: TRBV4-2

CDR3 protein: CASSLRRQQETQYF
CDR3 DNA: TGTGCCAGCAGCTTGCGGCGACAGCAAGAGACCCAGTACTTC
clone size: NA
D gene: NA
J gene: TRBJ2-5
V gene: TRBV5-6

CDR3 protein: CASSYSENQPQHF
CDR3 DNA: TGTGCCAGCAGTTACTCAGAGAATCAGCCCCAGCATTTT
clone size: NA
D gene: NA
J gene: TRBJ1-5
V gene: TRBV6-2/TRBV6-3

CDR3 protein: CAWGTEGLAYTF
CDR3 DNA: TGTGCCTGGGGGACGGAGGGGTTGGCCTACACCTTC
clone size: few
D gene: NA
J gene: TRBJ1-2
V gene: TRBV30

CDR3 protein: CASSVVGWGTDTQYF
CDR3 DNA: TGTGCCAGCAGCGTAGTGGGGTGGGGGACAGATACGCAGTATTTT
clone size: NA
D gene: NA
J gene: TRBJ2-3
V gene: TRBV9

CDR3 protein: CASGPRQGSQPQHF
CDR3 DNA: TGTGCCAGCGGGCCGAGACAGGGAAGTCAGCCCCAGCATTTT
clone size: NA
D gene: TRBD1
J gene: TRBJ1-5
V gene: TRBV6-5

CDR3 protein: CASSYDSNQPQHF
CDR3 DNA: TGCGCCAGCAGCTACGATAGCAATCAGCCCCAGCATTTT
clone size: few
D gene: NA
J gene: TRBJ1-5
V gene: TRBV5-1

CDR3 protein: CASSQGQGSYEQYF
CDR3 DNA: TGTGCCAGCAGCCAGGGACAGGGCTCCTACGAGCAGTACTTC
clone size: NA
D gene: TRBD1
J gene: TRBJ2-7
V gene: TRBV6-5

CDR3 protein: CASSPSGFAGNTIYF
CDR3 DNA: TGTGCCAGCAGCCCCAGCGGGTTCGCTGGAAACACCATATATTTT
clone size: NA
D gene: NA
J gene: TRBJ1-3
V gene: TRBV11-2

CDR3 protein: CASSPRGPPFEQYF
CDR3 DNA: TGTGCCAGCAGCCCGCGGGGGCCCCCCTTTGAGCAGTACTTC
clone size: NA
D gene: NA
J gene: TRBJ2-7
V gene: TRBV3-1/TRBV3-2

CDR3 protein: CATRGSIDTEAFF
CDR3 DNA: TGTGCCACCCGAGGGTCGATCGATACTGAAGCTTTCTTT
clone size: NA
D gene: NA
J gene: TRBJ1-1
V gene: TRBV18

CDR3 protein: CASSSRQGTYYEQYF
CDR3 DNA: TGCGCCAGCAGCTCCCGACAGGGGACGTACTACGAGCAGTACTTC
clone size: NA
D gene: TRBD1
J gene: TRBJ2-7
V gene: TRBV5-1

CDR3 protein: CASSPTRGRETQYF
CDR3 DNA: TGCGCCAGCAGCCCCACTAGGGGCCGGGAGACCCAGTACTTC
clone size: NA
D gene: NA
J gene: TRBJ2-5
V gene: TRBV5-1

CDR3 protein: CASSLGGAQETQYF
CDR3 DNA: TGTGCCAGCAGCTTGGGGGGGGCTCAAGAGACCCAGTACTTC
clone size: NA
D gene: NA
J gene: TRBJ2-5
V gene: TRBV11-3

CDR3 protein: CASSRDREAGF
CDR3 DNA: TGTGCCAGCAGCAGAGACAGGGAGGCAGGCTTC
clone size: NA
D gene: NA
J gene: TRBJ2-7
V gene: TRBV2

CDR3 protein: CATSNYEKLFF
CDR3 DNA: TGTGCCACCAGCAATTATGAAAAACTGTTTTTT
clone size: few
D gene: NA
J gene: TRBJ1-4
V gene: TRBV15

CDR3 protein: CASSLGPVLAGYSNEQFF
CDR3 DNA: TGCGCCAGCAGCTTGGGGCCCGTACTAGCGGGTTATTCCAATGAGCAGTTCTTC
clone size: NA
D gene: TRBD2
J gene: TRBJ2-1
V gene: TRBV5-1

CDR3 protein: CASSPGTGLFGAYGYTF
CDR3 DNA: TGTGCCAGTAGCCCCGGGACAGGTCTTTTCGGCGCTTATGGCTACACCTTC
clone size: NA
D gene: TRBD1
J gene: TRBJ1-2
V gene: TRBV19

CDR3 protein: CSAADGTYEQYF
CDR3 DNA: TGCAGCGCCGCGGATGGGACTTACGAGCAGTACTTC
clone size: NA
D gene: NA
J gene: TRBJ2-7
V gene: TRBV29-1

CDR3 protein: CASSYASHNSPLHF
CDR3 DNA: TGTGCCAGCAGTTATGCCAGCCACAATTCACCCCTCCACTTT
clone size: once
D gene: NA
J gene: TRBJ1-6
V gene: TRBV6-5

CDR3 protein: CASSPTWGAPERNYEQYF
CDR3 DNA: TGTGCCAGCAGCCCTACTTGGGGGGCCCCCGAACGGAACTACGAGCAGTACTTC
clone size: NA
D gene: NA
J gene: TRBJ2-7
V gene: TRBV5-6

CDR3 protein: CASSQDWGTEAFF
CDR3 DNA: TGTGCCAGCAGCCAAGATTGGGGGACTGAAGCTTTCTTT
clone size: NA
D gene: NA
J gene: TRBJ1-1
V gene: TRBV3-1/TRBV3-2

CDR3 protein: CASSPRQMTYNEQFF
CDR3 DNA: TGTGCCAGCTCACCCCGGCAGATGACCTACAATGAGCAGTTCTTC
clone size: NA
D gene: NA
J gene: TRBJ2-1
V gene: TRBV18

CDR3 protein: CAWSDRMNTEAFF
CDR3 DNA: TGTGCCTGGAGTGACAGAATGAACACTGAAGCTTTCTTT
clone size: NA
D gene: NA
J gene: TRBJ1-1
V gene: TRBV30

CDR3 protein: CASSLDNNQPQHF
CDR3 DNA: TGTGCCAGCAGCTTGGACAATAATCAGCCCCAGCATTTT
clone size: NA
D gene: NA
J gene: TRBJ1-5
V gene: TRBV5-6

CDR3 protein: CASSRDRAGANVLTF
CDR3 DNA: TGTGCCAGCAGCCGCGACAGGGCTGGGGCCAACGTCCTGACTTTC
clone size: once
D gene: TRBD1
J gene: TRBJ2-6
V gene: TRBV7-2

CDR3 protein: CASSIRITEAFF
CDR3 DNA: TGTGCCAGCAGCATTCGGATCACTGAAGCTTTCTTT
clone size: NA
D gene: NA
J gene: TRBJ1-1
V gene: TRBV7-9

CDR3 protein: CASSRSRGAVTEAFF
CDR3 DNA: TGTGCCAGCAGCCGGAGCCGGGGGGCGGTCACTGAAGCTTTCTTT
clone size: NA
D gene: NA
J gene: TRBJ1-1
V gene: TRBV3-1/TRBV3-2

CDR3 protein: CASSQDPGGTNKNIQYF
CDR3 DNA: TGTGCCAGCAGCCAAGATCCTGGCGGCACTAACAAAAACATTCAGTACTTC
clone size: NA
D gene: NA
J gene: TRBJ2-4
V gene: TRBV3-1/TRBV3-2

CDR3 protein: CASSPRGAYEQYF
CDR3 DNA: TGTGCCAGCAGCCCTCGAGGAGCCTACGAGCAGTACTTC
clone size: NA
D gene: NA
J gene: TRBJ2-7
V gene: TRBV5-4

CDR3 protein: CASSSPGRSGANVLTF
CDR3 DNA: TGTGCCAGCAGTTCACCGGGACGGTCTGGGGCCAACGTCCTGACTTTC
clone size: NA
D gene: NA
J gene: TRBJ2-6
V gene: TRBV6-5

CDR3 protein: CASSESRKLTSEAFF
CDR3 DNA: TGCGCCAGCAGTGAGTCTCGGAAATTAACCTCTGAAGCTTTCTTT
clone size: NA
D gene: NA
J gene: TRBJ1-1
V gene: TRBV10-1

CDR3 protein: CSVRSGYTF
CDR3 DNA: TGCAGCGTTCGGAGTGGCTACACCTTC
clone size: NA
D gene: NA
J gene: TRBJ1-2
V gene: TRBV29-1

CDR3 protein: CASNRGWPTSYEQYF
CDR3 DNA: TGTGCCAGCAACAGGGGATGGCCAACGTCCTACGAGCAGTACTTC
clone size: NA
D gene: TRBD1
J gene: TRBJ2-7
V gene: TRBV6-5

CDR3 protein: CATSPRRGPGELFF
CDR3 DNA: TGTGCCACCAGCCCCCGCAGGGGCCCCGGGGAGCTGTTTTTT
clone size: NA
D gene: NA
J gene: TRBJ2-2
V gene: TRBV15

CDR3 protein: CASKTGSYEQYF
CDR3 DNA: TGTGCCAGCAAAACAGGATCCTACGAGCAGTACTTC
clone size: NA
D gene: NA
J gene: TRBJ2-7
V gene: TRBV6-6

CDR3 protein: CASWESANLGSYEQYF
CDR3 DNA: TGTGCCAGCTGGGAAAGCGCGAATTTGGGTTCCTACGAGCAGTACTTC
clone size: NA
D gene: NA
J gene: TRBJ2-7
V gene: TRBV2

CDR3 protein: CASSPLNPTEAFF
CDR3 DNA: TGTGCCAGCAGCCCTTTAAATCCTACTGAAGCTTTCTTT
clone size: NA
D gene: NA
J gene: TRBJ1-1
V gene: TRBV28

CDR3 protein: CASSLSQGYYEQYF
CDR3 DNA: TGTGCCAGCAGTTTATCACAGGGGTACTACGAGCAGTACTTC
clone size: NA
D gene: TRBD1
J gene: TRBJ2-7
V gene: TRBV27

CDR3 protein: CASSAPRRATDTQYF
CDR3 DNA: TGTGCCAGCAGCGCCCCTAGGAGGGCGACAGATACGCAGTATTTT
clone size: NA
D gene: NA
J gene: TRBJ2-3
V gene: TRBV9

CDR3 protein: CAWRVLAGAPWEQYF
CDR3 DNA: TGTGCCTGGAGGGTACTAGCGGGCGCTCCATGGGAGCAGTACTTC
clone size: NA
D gene: TRBD2
J gene: TRBJ2-7
V gene: TRBV30

CDR3 protein: CATSFGGGNNEQFF
CDR3 DNA: TGTGCCACTAGCTTTGGGGGGGGGAACAATGAGCAGTTCTTC
clone size: NA
D gene: TRBD2
J gene: TRBJ2-1
V gene: TRBV10-3

CDR3 protein: CASSSFGQGSYGYTF
CDR3 DNA: TGTGCCAGCAGTTCCTTTGGACAGGGGAGCTATGGCTACACCTTC
clone size: NA
D gene: TRBD1
J gene: TRBJ1-2
V gene: TRBV6-5

CDR3 protein: CANQGAGQPQHF
CDR3 DNA: TGTGCCAATCAGGGGGCAGGACAGCCCCAGCATTTT
clone size: NA
D gene: TRBD1
J gene: TRBJ1-5
V gene: TRBV28

CDR3 protein: CSASAEAFF
CDR3 DNA: TGCAGTGCTAGTGCCGAAGCTTTCTTT
clone size: NA
D gene: NA
J gene: TRBJ1-1
V gene: TRBV20-1

CDR3 protein: CASSPGQAANYGYTF
CDR3 DNA: TGTGCCAGCAGTCCCGGACAGGCGGCTAACTATGGCTACACCTTC
clone size: NA
D gene: TRBD1
J gene: TRBJ1-2
V gene: TRBV27

CDR3 protein: CASSPSGEGKGYTF
CDR3 DNA: TGTGCCAGCAGTCCCAGCGGAGAAGGGAAGGGCTACACCTTC
clone size: NA
D gene: NA
J gene: TRBJ1-2
V gene: TRBV27

CDR3 protein: CASGLVTLGGETQYF
CDR3 DNA: TGTGCTAGTGGTTTGGTGACCCTAGGAGGGGAGACCCAGTACTTC
clone size: NA
D gene: NA
J gene: TRBJ2-5
V gene: TRBV12-5

CDR3 protein: CASSLGSWGAEGYTF
CDR3 DNA: TGTGCCAGCAGCTTAGGGTCTTGGGGCGCGGAGGGCTACACCTTC
clone size: NA
D gene: NA
J gene: TRBJ1-2
V gene: TRBV11-2

CDR3 protein: CAWMGDSLPEAFF
CDR3 DNA: TGTGCCTGGATGGGAGACAGCCTACCTGAAGCTTTCTTT
clone size: NA
D gene: NA
J gene: TRBJ1-1
V gene: TRBV30

CDR3 protein: CASSIGQGDSPLHF
CDR3 DNA: TGTGCCAGTAGTATCGGACAGGGAGATTCACCCCTCCACTTT
clone size: NA
D gene: TRBD1
J gene: TRBJ1-6
V gene: TRBV19

CDR3 protein: CASSEFLGQGDGYTF
CDR3 DNA: TGTGCCAGCAGTGAATTCCTGGGACAGGGGGACGGCTACACCTTC
clone size: NA
D gene: TRBD1
J gene: TRBJ1-2
V gene: TRBV25-1

CDR3 protein: CASSPGTANYGYTF
CDR3 DNA: TGTGCCAGCAGCCCGGGGACAGCTAACTATGGCTACACCTTC
clone size: NA
D gene: TRBD1
J gene: TRBJ1-2
V gene: TRBV7-2

CDR3 protein: CASSFLSPTSGNTIYF
CDR3 DNA: TGTGCCAGCAGTTTCCTCTCACCGACCTCTGGAAACACCATATATTTT
clone size: NA
D gene: NA
J gene: TRBJ1-3
V gene: TRBV6-5

CDR3 protein: CASSLVPNEKLFF
CDR3 DNA: TGTGCCAGCAGCCTCGTTCCGAATGAAAAACTGTTTTTT
clone size: NA
D gene: NA
J gene: TRBJ1-4
V gene: TRBV3-1/TRBV3-2

CDR3 protein: CASSLGTAGANVLTF
CDR3 DNA: TGTGCCAGCAGTTTGGGTACGGCTGGGGCCAACGTCCTGACTTTC
clone size: NA
D gene: NA
J gene: TRBJ2-6
V gene: TRBV28